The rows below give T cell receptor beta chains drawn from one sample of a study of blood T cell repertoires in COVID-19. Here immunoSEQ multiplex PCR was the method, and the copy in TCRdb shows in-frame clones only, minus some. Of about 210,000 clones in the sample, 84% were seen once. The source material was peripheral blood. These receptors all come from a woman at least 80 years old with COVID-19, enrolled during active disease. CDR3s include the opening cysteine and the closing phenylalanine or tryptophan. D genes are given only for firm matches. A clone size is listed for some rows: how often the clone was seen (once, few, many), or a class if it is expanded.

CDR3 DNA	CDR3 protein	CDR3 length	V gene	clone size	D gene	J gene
TGTGCCAGCAGCGTAGGGTCAGCGGTCAGACAGTATTTT	CASSVGSAVRQYF	13	TRBV9	-	-	TRBJ2-3
TGTGCCAGCAGCGGACAGGGGAACACTGAAGCTTTCTTT	CASSGQGNTEAFF	13	TRBV2	-	TRBD1	TRBJ1-1
TGTGCCAGCAGCGGACAGGAGGGTCAAAAACTGTTTTTT	CASSGQEGQKLFF	13	TRBV7-9	few	TRBD1	TRBJ1-4
TGTGCCAGCAGCTACCCCTTGGCGGGGGGGGGCGATGAGCAGTTCTTC	CASSYPLAGGGDEQFF	16	TRBV4-2	-	TRBD2	TRBJ2-1
TGTGCCAGCAGTTTATCGTGGGGGGGCAATAATTCACCCCTCCACTTT	CASSLSWGGNNSPLHF	16	TRBV27	-	-	TRBJ1-6
TGTGCCAGCAGTTCAGGGGGCTCCTACGAGCAGTACTTC	CASSSGGSYEQYF	13	TRBV12-3/TRBV12-4	-	TRBD1	TRBJ2-7
TGTGCCAGCAGGGAAGGGAGGTTTGAAGAGACCCAGTACTTC	CASREGRFEETQYF	14	TRBV6-1	-	-	TRBJ2-5
TGTGCTAGTGGTTTGGCCCCGACAGGGCCCAACTATGGCTACACCTTC	CASGLAPTGPNYGYTF	16	TRBV12-5	-	TRBD1	TRBJ1-2
TGTGCCAGCAGCCCCGGCAGGTGGCCCCAGCATTTT	CASSPGRWPQHF	12	TRBV3-1/TRBV3-2	-	-	TRBJ1-5
TGTGCCAGCAGCCGGGGACTAGCGGGGGGCAATGAGCAGTTCTTC	CASSRGLAGGNEQFF	15	TRBV13	-	TRBD2	TRBJ2-1
TGTGCCAGCATGCTAGCGGGGGACAATGAGCAGTTCTTC	CASMLAGDNEQFF	13	TRBV11-2	-	TRBD2	TRBJ2-1
TGTGCCAGCAGCCGGGAGACATTGAACTATGGCTACACCTTC	CASSRETLNYGYTF	14	TRBV3-1/TRBV3-2	-	-	TRBJ1-2
TGCGCCAGCAGCTTGGGGCAGGGCCACACCGGGGAGCTGTTTTTT	CASSLGQGHTGELFF	15	TRBV5-1	-	-	TRBJ2-2
TGCGCCAGCAGCTTGAGGGCGCAGGGGGCGAGGGGAGATACGCAGTATTTT	CASSLRAQGARGDTQYF	17	TRBV5-1	-	TRBD1	TRBJ2-3
TGTGCCAGCAGCCTCGATACGAGAGCACAAGCTTTCTTT	CASSLDTRAQAFF	13	TRBV3-1/TRBV3-2	-	-	TRBJ1-1
TGTGCCAGCAGCCAAGTGGCCGTGCGTAGCGGGGGGGAGACCCAGTACTTC	CASSQVAVRSGGETQYF	17	TRBV4-2	-	TRBD2	TRBJ2-5
TGTGCCAGCAGTGAATACCGGGTGGGCTACACCTTC	CASSEYRVGYTF	12	TRBV25-1	-	-	TRBJ1-2
TGCGCCAGCAGCCCGAGGACGGGAGAAGAAGCTTTCTTT	CASSPRTGEEAFF	13	TRBV5-1	few	-	TRBJ1-1
TGCGCCAGCAGTCAATCGACGAGGGTGGAAAAACTGTTTTTT	CASSQSTRVEKLFF	14	TRBV23-1	-	-	TRBJ1-4
TGTGCCAGCAGCCAAGATTTTGGACAGGGGAAGGGAGCTTCGGGCTACACCTTC	CASSQDFGQGKGASGYTF	18	TRBV4-2	-	TRBD1	TRBJ1-2
TGTGCCACCAGCAGAAGCCTCAATGAGCAGTTCTTC	CATSRSLNEQFF	12	TRBV15	-	-	TRBJ2-1
TGTGCCAGCAGCTTAAGAATGGCGGGGGCTAGCACAGATACGCAGTATTTT	CASSLRMAGASTDTQYF	17	TRBV7-9	-	-	TRBJ2-3
TGTGCCAGCAGGGCCCGGGACAGGGTCACCGGGGAGCTGTTTTTT	CASRARDRVTGELFF	15	TRBV2	once	TRBD1	TRBJ2-2
TGTGCCAGCAGCTCGTCGACTAGCGGGGCCCGCAATGAGCAGTTCTTC	CASSSSTSGARNEQFF	16	TRBV7-3	-	TRBD2	TRBJ2-1
TGTGCCAGCAGTCCGGACAGCTACAATGAGCAGTTCTTC	CASSPDSYNEQFF	13	TRBV28	-	-	TRBJ2-1
TGTGCCAGCAGTTTATTAGCAGTACGCCCAGATACGCAGTATTTT	CASSLLAVRPDTQYF	15	TRBV27	few	-	TRBJ2-3
TGTGCCAGCGTAGGACAGGGTATCGGCTACACCTTC	CASVGQGIGYTF	12	TRBV28	-	TRBD1	TRBJ1-2